This T cell receptor (beta chain) was observed in a study of blood T cell repertoires in COVID-19. Study-level information: Italy, Spain and the United States were the sources of the convalescent and acute COVID-19 samples. T cells, B-cell-depleted T cells, or PBMCs supplied cDNA or gDNA.

TCRdb's table, derived via immunoSEQ multiplex PCR, lists solely in-frame clones and lacks some. The repertoire holds about 47,000 clones, with 80% to 85% as singletons. Germline-derived CDR1 and CDR2 are MNHEY and SMNVEV (reference sequence). V was cut by 5 bases and J by 4 bases, with 12 bases left in between. The CDR3 has 14 amino acids. The source material was peripheral blood. V and J are TRBV27 and TRBJ1-5; D gene unclear. The sequence came from a man aged 60-69 years with active COVID-19. CDR3: CASSPITGNQPQHF. In nucleotides, the CDR3 is TGTGCCAGCAGTCCAATAACCGGGAATCAGCCCCAGCATTTT.